A single sample gave rise to the 4 T cell receptor beta chains below, sequenced in a study of cytomegalovirus exposure and HLA in healthy donors. This PCR relied on a set of 60 Vbeta primers and 13 Jbeta primers. Produced via immunoSEQ multiplex PCR; TCRdb's table is partial and in-frame only. Of 150,000 to 200,000 clones in the sample, about 80% were seen once. Sequenced input: PBMCs. Receptors originate from a woman younger than 30 in good health and CMV-seropositive.

This clone was seen only once. The rearrangement links TRBV18 to TRBJ2-1; 8 nucleotides align to TRBD2. The germline gives CDR1 KGHSH, CDR2 LQKENI. With 1 base clipped from V and 4 bases from J, the junction kept 0 bases outside the gene matches. This CDR3 is 14 amino acids long. CDR3 nucleotide sequence: TGTGCCAGCTCACCACTAGCGGGGTACAATGAGCAGTTCTTC. Its protein is CASSPLAGYNEQFF. The variable domain in full, with the rest retrieved from reference TRBV18 and TRBJ2-1, is NAGVMQNPRHLVRRRGQEARLRCSPMKGHSHVYWYRQLPEEGLKFMVYLQKENIIDESGMPKERFSAEFPKEGPSILRIQQVVRGDSAAYFCASSPLAGYNEQFFGPGTRLTVL.

The chain joins TRBV14 to TRBJ2-3; 11 bases fit TRBD2. V lost 5 bases to trimming and J lost 0 bases; unmatched junction nucleotides: 4. The germline V gene encodes CDR1 SGHDN and CDR2 FVKESK. The CDR3 spans 16 residues. CDR3 amino acids: CASSILAGESTDTQYF. As DNA, the CDR3 is TGTGCCAGCAGCATACTAGCGGGGGAAAGCACAGATACGCAGTATTTT.

Concerning this clone: The junction shows a germline mismatch at one end, possibly a read error. The V call is TRBV7-7, the J call TRBJ2-5; TRBD2 agrees at 12 bases. The CDR3 runs 15 residues. Germline V lookup: CDR1 SSHAT, CDR2 FNYEAQ (reference sequence). CDR3 region: CASSFLAGGLETQYF. CDR3 nucleotides: TGTGCTAGCAGCTTCCTAGCGGGGGGGCTGGAGACCCAGTACTTC.

The chain links TRBV5-5 to TRBJ2-2, with TRBD1 as a possible D gene (5 bases). With 3 bases removed from V and 2 bases from J, the gap between germline ends came to 14 bases. This CDR3 is built from 16 residues. CDR1 and CDR2 from the germline V gene are SGHKS and YYEKEE (reference sequence). The CDR3: CASSWAQGANTGELFF. CDR3 bases: TGTGCCAGCAGCTGGGCTCAGGGCGCAAACACCGGGGAGCTGTTTTTT.